This TCR beta chain was retrieved from a study of response to subunit inactivated influenza vaccine. Germline CDR1 and CDR2: SGHRS and YFSETQ. The length of the CDR3 is 16 residues. V was cut by 0 bases and J by 2 bases, with 13 bases left in between. Comments on this clonotype: Its antigen remains unidentified.

Study-wide points: Each seasonal flu vaccination may recruit only limited new T cells, authors suggested.

TCRdb itself ran the RT-PCR reads through MiXCR, one entry per CDR3 protein. Of about 700,000 distinct CDR3 sequences in the sample, more than 11% were seen once. Sequences were derived from PBMCs from blood, sampled approximately 15 days before vaccination. V usage is TRBV5-1 and J usage is TRBJ2-3, with D possibly TRBD2 on 6 matching bases. The source is a man aged 45-65 years who received an inactivated influenza vaccine. Written as DNA, the CDR3 is TGCGCCAGCAGCTTGGGACCGGGAGACCTCACAGATACGCAGTATTTT. Translated, it gives CASSLGPGDLTDTQYF.